Following are 14 T cell receptor beta chains from one sample sequenced in a study of CD8+CD57+ T cells in acquired aplastic anemia. Sequencing involved patients with CD8+CD57+ cell expansion previously shown by flow cytometry. TCR beta VDJ and CDR3 were profiled, and genomic DNA was the template. TCRdb analysed the reads with MiXCR anew, one entry per CDR3 protein. The sample includes 310,000 or so distinct CDR3 sequences, 45% to 65% of them seen just once. Material: sorted CD4+, CD8+, or CD8+CD57+ T cells (not recorded which) from PBMCs. Every receptor here comes from a human donor with aplastic anemia.

A word on this clonotype: Being one base from a much bigger clone, this may be a read error. This chain links TRBV4-1 with TRBJ2-5; D might be TRBD2 (6 bases). The CDR3 length is 16 residues. The V gene's germline CDR1 is MGHRA and CDR2 YSYEKL. CDR3 nucleotides: TGCGCCAGCAGGCAAGCCTTAGTCCCGGGAGAAGAGACCCAGTACTTC. It specifies CASRQALVPGEETQYF.

The chain recombines TRBV25-1 with TRBJ2-7; 10 nucleotides line up with TRBD1. V gave up 6 bases and J gave up 4 bases; unmatched junction bases: 6. The CDR3 length is 14 residues. Germline V gene lookup returns CDR1 MGHDK and CDR2 SYGVNS. CDR3 coding DNA: TGTGCCAGCAGGGGACAGGGGCGAACGTACGAGCAGTACTTC. Protein: CASRGQGRTYEQYF.

This clonotype was seen many times. V usage is TRBV2 and J usage is TRBJ1-5, with D unclear. Per the germline V gene, CDR1 is SNHLY and CDR2 is FYNNEI. The CDR3 contains 13 residues. V dropped 5 bases and J dropped 4 bases, with 9 bases sitting between them. As DNA, the CDR3 is TGTGCCAGCAGTCCATCCACTAATCAGCCCCAGCATTTT. Its protein is CASSPSTNQPQHF.

Remarks on this clonotype: The junction differs from germline at one of its ends, possibly a read error. The chain uses TRBV20-1 and TRBJ2-7; 9 positions agree with TRBD1. This CDR3 has 15 amino acids. Germline CDR1 is DFQATT and CDR2 is SNEGSKA (reference sequence). The chain's CDR3 is CSARDSGTGTYGQYF. DNA for the CDR3: TGCAGTGCTAGAGACTCCGGGACAGGGACTTACGGGCAGTACTTC.

The chain has TRBV20-1 and TRBJ1-1; unclear D gene. The CDR3 loop spans 11 amino acids. V shed 3 bases and J shed 6 bases, with 8 bases lying between them. CDR1 DFQATT and CDR2 SNEGSKA come from the germline V gene (reference sequence). CDR3 nucleotides: TGCAGTGCTAGTAGTCAGTCTGAAGCTTTCTTT. Protein product: CSASSQSEAFF.

There are a few counts of this clonotype. The chain has TRBV6-1 and TRBJ1-4; D is unresolved. CDR1 is MNHNS, CDR2 SASEGT, per germline. The CDR3 runs 15 residues. Trimming cost V 4 bases and J 0 bases, with 9 bases left between them. In nucleotides, the CDR3 is TGTGCCAGCAGTGGTCCCAGATCAACTAATGAAAAACTGTTTTTT. This translates into CASSGPRSTNEKLFF.

This clonotype was detected a few times. The gene calls are TRBV7-8 and TRBJ1-3; a weak D match, TRBD1 (5 bases). CDR1 and CDR2 from the germline V gene are SGHVS and FQNEAQ. The V end was cut by 4 bases, the J end by 3 bases, with 13 bases between. The CDR3 spans 15 residues. DNA for the CDR3: TGTGCCAGCAGCTCGCGACAGTCTCTTGGAAACACCATATATTTT. This sequence encodes CASSSRQSLGNTIYF.

J is TRBJ1-6 and V is TRBV7-3; the match to TRBD1 covers 10 bases. V dropped 5 bases and J dropped 6; count of bases not matched to a gene: 10. The germline V gene encodes CDR1 SGHTA and CDR2 FQGTGA. The CDR3 has 17 amino acids. The CDR3 sequence is CASSLHGGDRGNSPLHF. DNA of the CDR3: TGTGCCAGCAGCCTCCACGGGGGGGACAGGGGTAATTCACCCCTCCACTTT. Complete variable domain (other parts from reference TRBV7-3 and TRBJ1-6): GAGVSQTPSNKVTEKGKYVELRCDPISGHTALYWYRQSLGQGPEFLIYFQGTGAADDSGLPNDRFFAVRPEGSVSTLKIQRTERGDSAVYLCASSLHGGDRGNSPLHFGNGTRLTVT.

Turning to this clonotype: A much larger clonotype is one base distant, so this may be a read error. The gene calls are TRBV3-1 and TRBJ1-3; D gene ambiguous. The CDR3 runs 13 residues. CDR1 and CDR2 (germline): LGHDT, YNNKEL (reference sequence). The CDR3 region is CAGSSHVGNTIYF. As DNA, the CDR3 is TGTGCCGGCAGCTCCCACGTGGGAAACACCATATATTTT.

This clonotype was detected a few times. The chain recombines TRBV20-1 with TRBJ2-7; D perhaps matches TRBD1 (5 bases). V was trimmed by 0 bases and J by 5 bases, leaving 11 bases between them. This CDR3 is 13 amino acids long. Germline CDR1 reads DFQATT; CDR2 reads SNEGSKA (reference sequence). The CDR3 DNA follows: TGCAGTGCTAGAGATCTGGGCAGGGACGAGCAGTACTTC. This gives the protein CSARDLGRDEQYF.

This clonotype was seen a single time. V gene TRBV15 combines with J gene TRBJ2-3; D gene uncertain. The germline CDR1 and CDR2 sequences are LNHNV and YYDKDF (reference sequence). V gave up 1 base and J gave up 4 bases, with 6 bases separating them. The CDR3 covers 13 residues. CDR3 loop: CATSRVSADTQYF. CDR3 DNA sequence: TGTGCCACCAGCAGAGTATCAGCAGATACGCAGTATTTT.

The sample holds many counts of this clonotype. The rearrangement joins TRBV19 to TRBJ2-4, with D perhaps matching TRBD1 (6 bases). The CDR3 contains 14 residues. Looked up from germline, CDR1 is LNHDA and CDR2 is SQIVND (reference sequence). Trimming pared 4 bases from V and 5 bases from J, leaving 12 bases between. CDR3: CASSNGQNQNIQYF. CDR3 bases: TGTGCCAGTAGTAATGGACAGAACCAAAACATTCAGTACTTC. Filled out from reference TRBV19 and TRBJ2-4, the complete variable domain reads DGGITQSPKYLFRKEGQNVTLSCEQNLNHDAMYWYRQDPGQGLRLIYYSQIVNDFQKGDIAEGYSVSREKKESFPLTVTSAQKNPTAFYLCASSNGQNQNIQYFGAGTRLSVL.

This chain uses TRBV7-8 with TRBJ2-7; TRBD1 is a possible D gene (6 bases). The CDR3 totals 15 residues. V was pared by 1 base and J by 3 bases, with 13 bases between. Per germline, CDR1 SGHVS and CDR2 FQNEAQ. CDR3 coding DNA: TGTGCCAGCAGCTTAGTCAGGGGCGGGTACTACGAGCAGTACTTC. It translates to CASSLVRGGYYEQYF.

As regards this clonotype: A junction end diverges from the germline sequence, so it may reflect a read error. The chain employs TRBV5-1 and TRBJ1-2; the D gene is possibly TRBD1 (5 bases). This CDR3 has 13 residues. Germline V CDR1 and CDR2: SGHRS, YFSETQ. CDR3 amino acids: CASSLGDSSGYTF. CDR3 nucleotides: TGCGCCAGCAGTTTGGGCGACAGCTCTGGCTACACCTTC.